This T cell receptor (beta chain) was retrieved from a study of cytomegalovirus exposure and HLA in healthy donors. Overall study results and limits: As was reported, the classifier diagnosed cytomegalovirus status with high specificity and sensitivity.

Here immunoSEQ multiplex PCR was the method, and the copy in TCRdb shows in-frame clones only, minus some. Among some 67,000 clones listed, 85% to 95% were seen once. To note about this clone: Its antigen is as yet unknown.

V lost 8 bases and J 1 base, leaving 11 bases between the germline ends. The CDR3 has 13 residues. CDR1 SEHNR and CDR2 FQNEAQ come from the germline V gene (reference sequence). The source of this sequence is a woman between 18 and 29 years old in good health and CMV-seronegative. Sequenced material: PBMCs. This chain uses TRBV7-9 with TRBJ1-2; D possibly corresponds to TRBD1 (6 bases). CDR3: CASGYRDNYGYTF. The CDR3 bases are TGTGCCAGCGGATACAGGGATAACTATGGCTACACCTTC.